Following are 5 T cell receptor beta chains from one sample sequenced in a study of T cells in localized non-small cell lung cancer. Sequencing used immunoSEQ multiplex PCR; TCRdb keeps in-frame clones, though not all of them. The sample comprises 15,000 to 20,000 clones, about 80% of which are singletons, and about 30% rests with the top ten. The sequencing here drew on peripheral blood, taken before any cancer treatment. These receptors all stem from an older male donor with stage I lung adenocarcinoma.

V usage is TRBV27 and J usage is TRBJ2-3; maybe TRBD1 (7 bases). This CDR3 has 16 amino acids. CDR1 and CDR2 (germline): MNHEY, SMNVEV (reference sequence). V was cut by 5 bases and J by 5 bases, with 20 bases left in between. The DNA for the CDR3 is TGTGCCAGCAGTCCGTACTCAGGGCAGGGGGGAGATACGCAGTATTTT. This codes for CASSPYSGQGGDTQYF.

V and J are TRBV5-5 and TRBJ1-2, with D unresolved. Trimming removed 0 bases from V and 8 bases from J, with 8 bases in between. Germline lookup yields CDR1 SGHKS and CDR2 YYEKEE (reference sequence). CDR3 length equals 12 residues. The CDR3, as DNA: TGTGCCAGCAGCTTGGACCCTCCAGGCTACACCTTC. Translating gives CASSLDPPGYTF.

The CDR3 loop is CSGTGIGEKLFF. For the CDR3, the DNA is TGCAGCGGAACAGGGATTGGCGAAAAACTGTTTTTT. The V gene is TRBV29-1, the J gene TRBJ1-4, with a weak D call TRBD1 (6 bases). Germline V gene data show CDR1 as SQVTM and CDR2 as ANQGSEA. The ends were cut back, 7 bases at V and 8 bases at J, with 14 bases in the middle. The length of the CDR3 is 12 residues.

This rearrangement joins TRBV28 to TRBJ2-7, with D perhaps TRBD2 (5 bases). The CDR3 is made up of 12 amino acids. The V end was cut by 3 bases, the J end by 4 bases, with 7 bases between. Germline-derived CDR1 and CDR2 are MDHEN and SYDVKM. The DNA of the CDR3 is TGTGCCAGCAGTTTTCTAGCTTACGAGCAGTACTTC. Protein product: CASSFLAYEQYF.

This chain joins TRBV27 and TRBJ2-6; D unresolved. V was shortened by 5 bases and J by 3 bases, with 2 bases between the two germline ends. From germline, CDR1 is MNHEY and CDR2 SMNVEV (reference sequence). The length of the CDR3 is 12 residues. The CDR3 DNA follows: TGTGCCAGCAGTAATGGGGCCAACGTCCTGACTTTC. It translates to CASSNGANVLTF.